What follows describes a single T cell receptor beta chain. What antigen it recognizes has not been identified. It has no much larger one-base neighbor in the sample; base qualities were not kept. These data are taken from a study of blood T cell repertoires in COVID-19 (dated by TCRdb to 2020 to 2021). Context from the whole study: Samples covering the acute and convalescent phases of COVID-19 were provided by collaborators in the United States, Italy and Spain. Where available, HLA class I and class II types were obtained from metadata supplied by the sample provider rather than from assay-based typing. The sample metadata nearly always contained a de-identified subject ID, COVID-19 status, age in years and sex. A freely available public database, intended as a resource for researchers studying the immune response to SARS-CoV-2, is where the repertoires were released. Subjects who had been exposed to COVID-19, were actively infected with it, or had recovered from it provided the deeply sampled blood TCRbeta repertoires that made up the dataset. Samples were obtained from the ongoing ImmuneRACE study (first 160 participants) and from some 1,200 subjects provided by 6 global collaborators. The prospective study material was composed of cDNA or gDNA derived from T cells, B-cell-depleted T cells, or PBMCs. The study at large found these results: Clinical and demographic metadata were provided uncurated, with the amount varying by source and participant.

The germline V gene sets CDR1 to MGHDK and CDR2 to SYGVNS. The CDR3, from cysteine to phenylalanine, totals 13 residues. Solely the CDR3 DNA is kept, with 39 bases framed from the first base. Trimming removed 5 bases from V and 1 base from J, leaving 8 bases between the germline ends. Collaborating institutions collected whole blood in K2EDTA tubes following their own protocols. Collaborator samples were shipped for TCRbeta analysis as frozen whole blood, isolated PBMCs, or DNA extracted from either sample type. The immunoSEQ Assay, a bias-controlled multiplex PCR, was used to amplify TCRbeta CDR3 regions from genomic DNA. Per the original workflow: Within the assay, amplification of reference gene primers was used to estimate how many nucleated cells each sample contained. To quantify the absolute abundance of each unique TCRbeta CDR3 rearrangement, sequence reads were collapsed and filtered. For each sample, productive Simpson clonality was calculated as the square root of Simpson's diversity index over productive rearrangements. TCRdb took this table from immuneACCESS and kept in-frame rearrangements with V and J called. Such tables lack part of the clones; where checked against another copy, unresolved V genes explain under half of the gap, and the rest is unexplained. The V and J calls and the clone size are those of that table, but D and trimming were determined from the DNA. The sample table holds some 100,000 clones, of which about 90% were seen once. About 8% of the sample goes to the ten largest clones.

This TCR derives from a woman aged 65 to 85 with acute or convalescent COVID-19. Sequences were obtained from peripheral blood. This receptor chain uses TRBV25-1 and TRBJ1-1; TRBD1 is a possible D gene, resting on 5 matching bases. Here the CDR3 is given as CASSKQENTEAFF. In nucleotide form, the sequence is TGTGCCAGCAGTAAACAGGAGAACACTGAAGCTTTCTTT.